Shown below are 9 T cell receptor beta chains from a single sample sequenced in a study of shared clonotypes between healthy human individuals. Method: immunoSEQ multiplex PCR; TCRdb's copy keeps in-frame clones and lacks some. The data show 400,000 to 500,000 clones, 70% to 80% seen once. Sequencing was carried out using PBMCs. The receptor set was obtained from a woman aged 40 to 50 in good health. Some clones in this sample may be carry-over from other donors' samples.

CDR3 DNA: TGTGCCAGCAGCATAACTAGCGGGAGGGGACAGTTCTTC. Translation gives CASSITSGRGQFF. The chain uses TRBV9 and TRBJ2-1; 13 bases are a match to TRBD2. Germline V gene lookup returns CDR1 SGDLS and CDR2 YYNGEE. Unmatched junction bases numbered 5, after V lost 4 bases and J lost 13 bases. The CDR3 is 13 amino acids.

This clone was seen a few times. The V and J genes are TRBV5-1 and TRBJ2-1; D not resolved. The CDR3 has 14 amino acids. Deletions cut 2 bases from V and 3 bases from J, with 9 bases between. Germline V gene sequence: CDR1 SGHRS, CDR2 YFSETQ. This chain's CDR3 is CASSFDIGYNEQFF. CDR3 coding DNA: TGCGCCAGCAGCTTCGACATCGGCTACAATGAGCAGTTCTTC.

The chain couples TRBV7-2 to TRBJ2-1, with 10 bases aligning to TRBD2. V lost 5 bases and J lost 2; bases outside the gene matches: 3. Germline V gives CDR1 SGHTA, CDR2 FQGNSA. CDR3 length equals 15 residues. The CDR3 here is CASSPGLAPYNEQFF. For the CDR3, the DNA is TGTGCCAGCAGCCCGGGACTAGCGCCCTACAATGAGCAGTTCTTC.

The chain has TRBV10-3 and TRBJ2-1, with a weak D call TRBD2 (6 bases). Trimming removed 0 bases at V and 0 bases at J, with 9 bases between. The CDR3 has 16 amino acids. Germline-derived CDR1 and CDR2 are ENHRY and SYGVKD. The CDR3 bases are TGTGCCATCAGTGAGTCGGTCGGGAGCTCCTACAATGAGCAGTTCTTC. Protein sequence: CAISESVGSSYNEQFF.

The chain recombines TRBV4-1 with TRBJ2-7; 13 bases agree with TRBD2. V dropped 1 base and J dropped 6; count of bases not matched to a gene: 3. Germline V gene lookup returns CDR1 MGHRA and CDR2 YSYEKL. There are 15 residues in the CDR3. The CDR3, as DNA: TGCGCCAGCAGCCAAGCGGGACTAGCGGGATCCGAGCAGTACTTC. Translation: CASSQAGLAGSEQYF.

This clone appeared a few times. The rearrangement links TRBV7-9 to TRBJ2-7, with D maybe TRBD2 (6 bases). Trimming removed 7 bases from V and 7 bases from J, with 14 bases in between. The CDR3 length is 12 residues. Looked up from germline, CDR1 is SEHNR and CDR2 is FQNEAQ (reference sequence). For the CDR3, the DNA is TGTGCCAGCAACAATATCGGAGGGGAGCAGTACTTC. Translating gives CASNNIGGEQYF. Looking up the rest from reference TRBV7-9 and TRBJ2-7 gives the full variable domain: DTGVSQNPRHKITKRGQNVTFRCDPISEHNRLYWYRQTLGQGPEFLTYFQNEAQLEKSRLLSDRFSAERPKGSFSTLEIQRTEQGDSAMYLCASNNIGGEQYFGPGTRLTVT.

This chain joins TRBV10-3 and TRBJ2-2, with 11 nucleotides matching TRBD2. Germline V gene sequence: CDR1 ENHRY, CDR2 SYGVKD. J gave up 5 bases and V 3 bases, and 5 bases lay outside the gene matches. The CDR3 sequence is 16 residues long. The CDR3 protein is CAISDPSGRTTGELFF. The CDR3 DNA follows: TGTGCCATCAGTGATCCTAGCGGGAGGACAACCGGGGAGCTGTTTTTT.

The chain is built from TRBV7-9 and TRBJ2-3, with 9 bases lining up with TRBD2. Germline assignment: CDR1 SEHNR and CDR2 FQNEAQ (reference sequence). The length of the CDR3 is 15 residues. V was clipped by 1 base and J by 8 bases; unmatched bases: 7. CDR3 sequence (DNA): TGTGCCAGCAGCTTAGGATCTGCGGGAGGGAGTACGCAGTATTTT. This encodes CASSLGSAGGSTQYF.

This chain links TRBV29-1 with TRBJ2-1, with D tentatively TRBD2 (5 bases). The length of the CDR3 is 12 residues. The germline V gene encodes CDR1 SQVTM and CDR2 ANQGSEA. Trimming removed 8 bases from V and 4 bases from J, with 12 bases in between. The CDR3 DNA is TGCAGCCCCGGGAACAGTTACAATGAGCAGTTCTTC. Translated: CSPGNSYNEQFF.